These 14 T cell receptor beta chains share one sample of origin, sequenced in a study of T cells in Graves' hyperthyroidism and ophthalmopathy. Amplified TCR beta CDR3 regions came from RNA transcripts. The HTBI primer set drove a first-round RT-PCR of the TCR CDR3. MiXCR, applied by TCRdb to the multiplex PCR reads, yields one record per CDR3 protein. Here the sample spans under 250,000 distinct CDR3 sequences, roughly 18% being singletons. Material: blood. The receptors were sampled from a man aged 45-60 years with Graves' hyperthyroidism.

In its sample, this clonotype was seen a few times. The chain has TRBV12-5 and TRBJ1-6; no clear D. V lost 11 bases and J lost 8, with 16 bases in between. This CDR3 has 13 residues. Germline V lookup: CDR1 LGHNT, CDR2 FRNRAP. CDR3 residues: CAPDGGHHSPLHF. The DNA of the CDR3 is TGTGCTCCGGACGGAGGGCACCATTCACCCCTCCACTTT.

The rearrangement joins TRBV7-3 to TRBJ2-2, with a possible D match to TRBD1 (6 bases). Trimming took off 1 base at V and 5 bases at J, with 20 bases between the two ends. CDR3 length: 18 residues. Germline V CDR1 and CDR2: SGHTA, FQGTGA. CDR3 amino acids: CASSLSYDRTARTGELFF. The CDR3 DNA follows: TGTGCCAGCAGCTTAAGCTATGACAGGACAGCTAGGACCGGGGAGCTGTTTTTT.

A few counts support this clonotype. The chain has TRBV29-1 and TRBJ2-6, with D unresolved. Trimming pared 3 bases from V and 3 bases from J, leaving 12 bases between. CDR3 length: 15 amino acids. Germline V lookup: CDR1 SQVTM, CDR2 ANQGSEA. CDR3 DNA sequence: TGCAGCGTTGATATACCGGGCCTTGGGGCCAACGTCCTGACTTTC. This encodes CSVDIPGLGANVLTF.

The chain joins TRBV5-4 to TRBJ2-1, with TRBD1 matching 11 bases. The germline gives CDR1 SGHNT, CDR2 YYREEE (reference sequence). The CDR3 spans 15 residues. Unmatched junction bases numbered 11, after V lost 9 bases and J lost 6 bases. The CDR3 region is CATDHPGQGGNEQFF. CDR3 sequence (DNA): TGTGCCACAGACCATCCGGGACAGGGGGGCAATGAGCAGTTCTTC.

At least ten counts were recorded for this clonotype. This chain uses TRBV19 with TRBJ2-1; D is undetermined. From germline, CDR1 is LNHDA and CDR2 SQIVND (reference sequence). Trimming cost V 3 bases and J 0 bases, with 9 bases left between them. The CDR3 is 15 amino acids. The CDR3 loop reads CASSINRDSYNEQFF. Written as DNA, the CDR3 is TGTGCCAGTAGTATTAACCGTGACTCCTACAATGAGCAGTTCTTC.

The CDR3 DNA is TGTGCCAGCCGCGGGAGGAAGGTTGAGCAGTTCTTC. This gives the protein CASRGRKVEQFF. V usage is TRBV6-1 and J usage is TRBJ2-1; 8 positions match TRBD2. From germline, CDR1 is MNHNS and CDR2 SASEGT. There are 12 residues in the CDR3. V lost 8 bases and J lost 9; bases outside the gene matches: 6.

This clonotype has a count of ten or more. The chain couples TRBV2 to TRBJ2-3; 8 bases line up with TRBD2. The J segment lost 5 bases and the V segment lost 8 bases, leaving 9 bases of the junction unmatched. The CDR3 runs 14 residues. Germline V gives CDR1 SNHLY, CDR2 FYNNEI. CDR3 coding DNA: TGTGCCAGCGTTGGCGGGACTAGTAAAGATACGCAGTATTTT. Translated, it gives CASVGGTSKDTQYF.

This chain joins TRBV7-2 and TRBJ1-6; D uncertain. V lost 1 base, J lost 4 bases, and 5 bases lay in between. CDR1 and CDR2 from the germline V gene are SGHTA and FQGNSA. This CDR3 has 14 amino acids. CDR3 nucleotide sequence: TGTGCCAGCAGCTTAGACGGGTATAATTCACCCCTCCACTTT. Protein: CASSLDGYNSPLHF.

This clonotype was recorded at least ten times. In DNA form, the CDR3 reads TGTGCCAGCTCTCCAGGGGGGGCTCTTGAAGCTTTCTTT. The encoded protein is CASSPGGALEAFF. The chain has TRBV11-2 and TRBJ1-1; the match to TRBD1 covers 7 bases. With V trimmed by 8 bases and J by 7 bases, 10 bases remained unmatched. The V gene's germline CDR1 is SGHAT and CDR2 FQNNGV. This CDR3 has 13 amino acids. Complete variable domain (other parts from reference TRBV11-2 and TRBJ1-1): EAGVAQSPRYKIIEKRQSVAFWCNPISGHATLYWYQQILGQGPKLLIQFQNNGVVDDSQLPKDRFSAERLKGVDSTLKIQPAKLEDSAVYLCASSPGGALEAFFGQGTRLTVV.

This clonotype was counted at least ten times. The genes are TRBV20-1 and TRBJ2-3; no clear D. Looked up from germline, CDR1 is DFQATT and CDR2 is SNEGSKA (reference sequence). This CDR3 contains 16 residues. The V end was cut by 0 bases, the J end by 0 bases, with 13 bases between. The CDR3 is CSARDLEAVSTDTQYF. The DNA for the CDR3 is TGCAGTGCTAGAGATCTGGAAGCTGTCAGCACAGATACGCAGTATTTT.

This clonotype was counted only a few times. The V and J genes are TRBV5-1 and TRBJ1-4, with D possibly TRBD1 on 5 matching bases. Germline-derived CDR1 and CDR2 are SGHRS and YFSETQ. This CDR3 contains 14 residues. V lost 0 bases and J 8 bases, leaving 11 bases between the germline ends. As DNA, the CDR3 is TGCGCCAGCAGCTTGGAAAGGGGTTTCGAAAAACTGTTTTTT. The encoded protein is CASSLERGFEKLFF.

This clonotype was observed a few times. The V and J genes are TRBV5-6 and TRBJ2-7, with 8 positions matching TRBD2. V shed 4 bases, J shed 0 bases, and the junction held 12 bases outside the gene matches. This CDR3 spans 17 amino acids. Germline CDR1 reads SGHDT; CDR2 reads YYEEEE. The CDR3 reads CASSRGGFRASSYEQYF. CDR3 nucleotides: TGTGCCAGCAGCCGGGGGGGGTTCAGGGCCAGCTCCTACGAGCAGTACTTC. Together with reference TRBV5-6 and TRBJ2-7, the CDR3 gives the full variable domain: DAGVTQSPTHLIKTRGQQVTLRCSPKSGHDTVSWYQQALGQGPQFIFQYYEEEERQRGNFPDRFSGHQFPNYSSELNVNALLLGDSALYLCASSRGGFRASSYEQYFGPGTRLTVT.

This chain links TRBV11-2 with TRBJ2-2; no reliable D call. The CDR3 spans 13 residues. CDR1 is SGHAT, CDR2 FQNNGV, per germline. Trimming left V 5 bases short and J 4 bases short, with 8 bases between. CDR3 residues: CASSHDSTGELFF. The CDR3 DNA reads as TGTGCCAGCAGCCACGACTCCACCGGGGAGCTGTTTTTT.

A note on this clonotype: Possible read error: a much larger clone is one base away. The V and J genes are TRBV27 and TRBJ2-7; 7 positions agree with TRBD1. In germline, CDR1 is MNHEY, CDR2 SMNVEV (reference sequence). The CDR3 spans 15 residues. CDR3 nucleotides: TGTGCCAGCGGTTTCTCCGACAGGGCCGGCTACGAGCAGTACTTC. Protein sequence: CASGFSDRAGYEQYF.